The TCR beta chain under discussion was sequenced for a study of control samples from healthy donors and cancer patients (dated by TCRdb to 2020 to 2021). Library construction relied on the immunoSEQ multiplex PCR assay. Not all clones reach the TCRdb copy of this immuneACCESS table, which keeps in-frame sequences only. Checked studies attribute under half of the gap to unresolved V genes and leave the rest unexplained. Present in this sample are roughly 52,000 clones, 85% to 95% of which were seen just once. The leading ten clones occupy nearly 2.5% of the sample. About this clone itself: What antigen it recognizes has not been identified. No per-base quality is available; no much larger clone lies one base away.

The CDR3 covers 12 residues, taking in both the cysteine and the phenylalanine. Only the CDR3 DNA is retained, 36 bases long and in frame from the first base. Trimming at the junction amounts to 10 bases on V and 6 bases on J, and the germline ends lie 14 bases apart. CDR1 and CDR2, per the germline V gene, are MDHEN and SYDVKM. The receptor's source is a man aged 30 to 45 in good health. The sample consisted of blood. The chain was built from TRBV28 and TRBJ2-3, with TRBD2 perhaps the D gene, on 6 matching bases. Here the CDR3 is given as CATRRGRDTQYF. Read as DNA, the sequence is TGTGCCACCCGGAGGGGACGGGATACGCAGTATTTT.